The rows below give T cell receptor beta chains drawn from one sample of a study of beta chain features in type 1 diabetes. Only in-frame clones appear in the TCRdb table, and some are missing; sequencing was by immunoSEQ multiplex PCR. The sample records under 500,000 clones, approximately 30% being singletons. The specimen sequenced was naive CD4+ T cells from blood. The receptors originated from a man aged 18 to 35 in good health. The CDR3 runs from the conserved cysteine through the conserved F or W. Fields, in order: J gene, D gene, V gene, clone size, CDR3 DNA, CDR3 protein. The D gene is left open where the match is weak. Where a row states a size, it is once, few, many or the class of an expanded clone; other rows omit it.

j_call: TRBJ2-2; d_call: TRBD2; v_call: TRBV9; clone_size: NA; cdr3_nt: TGTGCCAGCAGCGTGACTCCTAGCGGGAGCGGGGAGCTGTTTTTT; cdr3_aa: CASSVTPSGSGELFF
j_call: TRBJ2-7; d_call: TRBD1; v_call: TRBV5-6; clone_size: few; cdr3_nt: TGTGCCAGCAGTTCCGGGACAGGGGCATACGAGCAGTACTTC; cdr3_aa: CASSSGTGAYEQYF
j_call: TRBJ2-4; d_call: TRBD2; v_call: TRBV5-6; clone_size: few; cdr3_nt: TGTGCCAGCAGCCCCGGGACTAGCGGGAGGAGGGGCATTCAGTACTTC; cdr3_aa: CASSPGTSGRRGIQYF
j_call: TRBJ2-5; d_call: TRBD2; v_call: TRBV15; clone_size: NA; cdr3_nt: TGTGCCACCAGAGTAGTTGCTAGCGGATCACAAGAGACCCAGTACTTC; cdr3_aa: CATRVVASGSQETQYF
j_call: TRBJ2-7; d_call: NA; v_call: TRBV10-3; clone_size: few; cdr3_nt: TGTGCCATCAGTGAGTCGATGGGGGGACTCCCCTACGAGCAGTACTTC; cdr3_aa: CAISESMGGLPYEQYF
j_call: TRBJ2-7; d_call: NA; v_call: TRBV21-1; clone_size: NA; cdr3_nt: TGTGCCAGCAGCAAAGACATGGCCCACGAGCAGTACTTC; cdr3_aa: CASSKDMAHEQYF
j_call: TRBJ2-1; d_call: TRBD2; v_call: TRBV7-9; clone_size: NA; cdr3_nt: TGTGCCAGCAGCTTTCCGGGACTAGAGGTTGAGCAGTTCTTC; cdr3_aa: CASSFPGLEVEQFF
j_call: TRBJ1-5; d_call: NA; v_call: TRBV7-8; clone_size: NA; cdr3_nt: TGTGCCAGCAGCGCCAACAGGGCCCTTAGCAATCAGCCCCAGCATTTT; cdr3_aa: CASSANRALSNQPQHF
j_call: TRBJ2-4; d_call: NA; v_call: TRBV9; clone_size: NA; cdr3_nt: TGTGCCAGCAGCGACGGGATTTTC; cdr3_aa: CASSDGIF
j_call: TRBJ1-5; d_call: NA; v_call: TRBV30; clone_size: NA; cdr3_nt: TGTGCCTGGAGCCCAACCAGGGGTAATCAGCCCCAGCATTTT; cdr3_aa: CAWSPTRGNQPQHF
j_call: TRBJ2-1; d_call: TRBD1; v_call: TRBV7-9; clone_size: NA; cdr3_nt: TGTGCCAGCCACCGGGACAGGGGCTGGGACAATGAGCAGTTCTTC; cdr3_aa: CASHRDRGWDNEQFF
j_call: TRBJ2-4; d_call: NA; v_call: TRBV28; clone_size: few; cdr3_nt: TGTGCCAGCAGTTTGGGAGCCAAAAACATTCAGTACTTC; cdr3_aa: CASSLGAKNIQYF
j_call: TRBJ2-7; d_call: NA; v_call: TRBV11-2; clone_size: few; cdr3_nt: TGTGCCAGCAGCTTAGCGGCAGGAGTAGGCGAGCAGTACTTC; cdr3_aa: CASSLAAGVGEQYF
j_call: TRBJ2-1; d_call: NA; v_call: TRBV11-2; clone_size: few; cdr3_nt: TGTGCCAGCAGCTTAGATCTGAACAATGAGCAGTTCTTC; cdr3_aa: CASSLDLNNEQFF
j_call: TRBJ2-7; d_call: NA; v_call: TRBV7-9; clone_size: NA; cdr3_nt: TGTGCCAGCAGCTTATTAATCCTAACCGGCTCCTACGAGCAGTACTTC; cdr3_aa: CASSLLILTGSYEQYF
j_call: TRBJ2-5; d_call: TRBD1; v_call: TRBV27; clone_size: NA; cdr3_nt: TGTGCCAGCAGTTTATGGACAGGGCTGGGCTCGGAGACCCAGTACTTC; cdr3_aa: CASSLWTGLGSETQYF
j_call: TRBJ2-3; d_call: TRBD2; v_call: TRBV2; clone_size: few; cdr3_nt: TGTGCCAGCAATCGACTAGCGGAGCTTGGTAGGGATACGCAGTATTTT; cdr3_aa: CASNRLAELGRDTQYF
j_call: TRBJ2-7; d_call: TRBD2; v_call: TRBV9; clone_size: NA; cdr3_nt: TGTGCCAGCAGCGTAGCGCTAGCGGCCCCCTACGAGCAGTACTTC; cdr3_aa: CASSVALAAPYEQYF
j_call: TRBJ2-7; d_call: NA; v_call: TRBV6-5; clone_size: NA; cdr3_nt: TGTGCCAGCAGTTCACCGGGACTGACCTACGAGCAGTACTTC; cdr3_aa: CASSSPGLTYEQYF
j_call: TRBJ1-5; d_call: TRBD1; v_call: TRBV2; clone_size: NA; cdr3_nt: TGTGCCAGCAGTTACGGACAGGGGTATCAGCCCCAGCATTTT; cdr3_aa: CASSYGQGYQPQHF
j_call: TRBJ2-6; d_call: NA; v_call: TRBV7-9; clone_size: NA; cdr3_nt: TGTGCCAGCAGCTTAACCTCTGGGGCCAACGTCCTGACTTTC; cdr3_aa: CASSLTSGANVLTF
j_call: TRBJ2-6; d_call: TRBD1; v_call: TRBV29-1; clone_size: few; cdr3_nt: TGCAGCGTCTTGGGGGGACAGGGATCTGGGGCCAACGTCCTGACTTTC; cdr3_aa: CSVLGGQGSGANVLTF
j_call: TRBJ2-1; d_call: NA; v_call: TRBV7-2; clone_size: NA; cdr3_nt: TGTGCCAGCAGCTTTACCTTACAACGGAATGAGCAGTTCTTC; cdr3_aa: CASSFTLQRNEQFF
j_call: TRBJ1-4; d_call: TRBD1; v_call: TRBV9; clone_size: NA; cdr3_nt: TGTGCCAGCAGCGCCCCTTCCGGACAGGGGGCGAACGAAAAACTGTTTTTT; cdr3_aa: CASSAPSGQGANEKLFF
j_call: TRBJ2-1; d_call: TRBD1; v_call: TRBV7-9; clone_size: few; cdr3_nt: TGTGCCAGCAGGGAAAAGGCAGGGGGCAGGAATGAGCAGTTCTTC; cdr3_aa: CASREKAGGRNEQFF
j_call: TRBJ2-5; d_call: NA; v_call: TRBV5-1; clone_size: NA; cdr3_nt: TGCGCCAGCCATACCGGGAACCAAGAGACCCAGTACTTC; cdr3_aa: CASHTGNQETQYF
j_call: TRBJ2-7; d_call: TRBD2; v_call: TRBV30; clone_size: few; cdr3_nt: TGTGCCTGGAGTTGGCGGGAGGGACTCGAGCAGTACTTC; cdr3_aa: CAWSWREGLEQYF
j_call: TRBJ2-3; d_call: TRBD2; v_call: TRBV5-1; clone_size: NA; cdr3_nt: TGCGCCAGCAGCTCCTCTAGCGGGAGGGCCACAGATACGCAGTATTTT; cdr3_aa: CASSSSSGRATDTQYF
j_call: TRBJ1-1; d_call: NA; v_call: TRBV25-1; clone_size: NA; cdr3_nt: TGTGCCAGCAGTGACGCCCTGAACACTGAAGCTTTCTTT; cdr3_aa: CASSDALNTEAFF
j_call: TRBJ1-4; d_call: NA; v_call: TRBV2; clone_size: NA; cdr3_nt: TGTGCCAGCAGGAGGACCCTTCTGGAGGAAAAACTGTTTTTT; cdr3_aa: CASRRTLLEEKLFF
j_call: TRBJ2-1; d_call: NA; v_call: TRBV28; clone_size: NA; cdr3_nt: TGTGCCAGCAGTTTCGGCAGCTCAAAGGAGCAGTTCTTC; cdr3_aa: CASSFGSSKEQFF
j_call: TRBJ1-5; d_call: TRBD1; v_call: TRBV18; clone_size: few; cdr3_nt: TGTGCCAGCTCACCGCAGAGGGACAGCGAAGATCAGCCCCAGCATTTT; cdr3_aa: CASSPQRDSEDQPQHF
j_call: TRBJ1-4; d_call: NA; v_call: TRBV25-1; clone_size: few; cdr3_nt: TGTGCCAGCAGTGAATTCGGCCGGGGGGAAAAACTGTTTTTT; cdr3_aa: CASSEFGRGEKLFF
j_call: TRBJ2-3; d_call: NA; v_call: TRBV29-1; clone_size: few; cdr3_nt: TGCAGCGTTGCCAGGGCCACAGATACGCAGTATTTT; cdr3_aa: CSVARATDTQYF
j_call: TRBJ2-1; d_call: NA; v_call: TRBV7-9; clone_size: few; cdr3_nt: TGTGCCAGCAGCTTAACTGGCATAGCGTCCTATGAGCAGTTCTTC; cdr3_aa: CASSLTGIASYEQFF
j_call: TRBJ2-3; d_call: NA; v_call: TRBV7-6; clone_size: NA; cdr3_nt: TGTGCCAGCAGCTTAATGGGGAGCCCTAGCACAGATACGCAGTATTTT; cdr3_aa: CASSLMGSPSTDTQYF
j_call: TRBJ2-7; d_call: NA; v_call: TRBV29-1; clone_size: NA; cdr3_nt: TGCAGCGTTGTACAGGGGGGGATTTCCTACGAGCAGTACTTC; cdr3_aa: CSVVQGGISYEQYF
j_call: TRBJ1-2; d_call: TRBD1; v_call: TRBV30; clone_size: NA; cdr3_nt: TGTGCCTGGAGGGGGGACAGGACTGGTGGCTACACCTTC; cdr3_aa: CAWRGDRTGGYTF
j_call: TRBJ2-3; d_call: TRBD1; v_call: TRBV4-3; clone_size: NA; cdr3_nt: TGCGCCAGCAGCCATAGACAGGGGACGCGCACAGATACGCAGTATTTT; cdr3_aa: CASSHRQGTRTDTQYF
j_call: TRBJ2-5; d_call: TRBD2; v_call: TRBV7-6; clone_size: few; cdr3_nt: TGTGCCAGCAAGGAGGGACTAGCGGCCCGAGAGACCCAGTACTTC; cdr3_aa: CASKEGLAARETQYF
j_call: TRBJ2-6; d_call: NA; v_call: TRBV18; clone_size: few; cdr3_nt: TGTGCCAGCTCACCATCTGGGGCCAACGTCCTGACTTTC; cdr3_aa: CASSPSGANVLTF
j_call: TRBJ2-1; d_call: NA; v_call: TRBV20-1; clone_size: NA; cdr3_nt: TGCAGTGCTAGCAGGGCCGGAGAACAGTTCTTC; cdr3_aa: CSASRAGEQFF
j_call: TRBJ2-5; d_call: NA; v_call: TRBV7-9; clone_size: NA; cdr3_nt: TGTGCCAGCAGCTTAGGTCTAGAGACCCAGTACTTC; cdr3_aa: CASSLGLETQYF
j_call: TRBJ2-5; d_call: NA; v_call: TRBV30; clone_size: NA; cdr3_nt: TGTGCCTGGAGTGTACGCAGGGGCCAAGAGACCCAGTACTTC; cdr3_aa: CAWSVRRGQETQYF
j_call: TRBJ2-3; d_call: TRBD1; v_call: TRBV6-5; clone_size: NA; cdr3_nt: TGTGCCAGCAGAGAGGACAGGGTTTACACAGATACGCAGTATTTT; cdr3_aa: CASREDRVYTDTQYF
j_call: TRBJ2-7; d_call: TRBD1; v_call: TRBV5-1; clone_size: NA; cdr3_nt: TGCGCCAGCAGCTTGGAGGGGGACAGGAGGTACGAGCAGTACTTC; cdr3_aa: CASSLEGDRRYEQYF
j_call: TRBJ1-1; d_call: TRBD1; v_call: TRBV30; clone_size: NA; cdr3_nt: TGTGCCTGGAGGTTGAGACAGGGGAGGACTGAAGCTTTCTTT; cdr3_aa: CAWRLRQGRTEAFF
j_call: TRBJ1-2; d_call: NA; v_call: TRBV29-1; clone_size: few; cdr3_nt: TGCAGCGTTGAAGACGCAGGGGCACAATTCGATGGCTACACCTTC; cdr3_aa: CSVEDAGAQFDGYTF
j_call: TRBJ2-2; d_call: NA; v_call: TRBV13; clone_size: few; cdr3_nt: TGTGCCAGCAGCCGACCGGGGATCGGGGAGCTGTTTTTT; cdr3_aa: CASSRPGIGELFF
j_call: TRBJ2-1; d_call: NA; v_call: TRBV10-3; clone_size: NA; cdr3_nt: TGTGCCATCAGCGAGAGGGTTGCGCAGACCTCCTACAATGAGCAGTTCTTC; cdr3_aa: CAISERVAQTSYNEQFF
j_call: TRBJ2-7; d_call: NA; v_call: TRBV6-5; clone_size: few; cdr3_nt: TGTGCCAGCAGATACACAGGGTCTAGCGAGCAGTACTTC; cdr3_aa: CASRYTGSSEQYF
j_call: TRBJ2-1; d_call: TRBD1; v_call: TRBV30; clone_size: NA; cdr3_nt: TGTGCCTGGAGGAGTCTGCTAACAGGGGCACTGGGTAACAATGAGCAGTTCTTC; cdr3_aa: CAWRSLLTGALGNNEQFF
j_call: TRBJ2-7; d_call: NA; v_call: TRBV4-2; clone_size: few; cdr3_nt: TGTGCCAGCAGCCAAGATTTGGAGACCACCTCTTTATTAGTCTACGAGCAGTACTTC; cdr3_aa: CASSQDLETTSLLVYEQYF
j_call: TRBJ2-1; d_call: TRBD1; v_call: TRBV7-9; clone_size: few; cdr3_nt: TGTGCCAGCAGCTTAGGTCAGGGGGCGTACAATGAGCAGTTCTTC; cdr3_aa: CASSLGQGAYNEQFF
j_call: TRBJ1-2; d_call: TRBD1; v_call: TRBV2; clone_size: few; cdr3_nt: TGTGCCAGCAGGGACAGGGTGTATGGCTACACCTTC; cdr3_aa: CASRDRVYGYTF